These 23 T cell receptor beta chains came from one sample sequenced in a study of blood T cell repertoires in COVID-19. The table came from immunoSEQ multiplex PCR; TCRdb's copy has only in-frame clones and leaves some out. The table lists about 230,000 clones, 85% of them singletons. The sequenced material came from peripheral blood. The source of these receptors is a man aged 35-49 years with acute or convalescent COVID-19.

The chain combines TRBV27 with TRBJ1-1; D ambiguous. CDR1 is MNHEY, CDR2 SMNVEV, per germline (reference sequence). V was clipped by 7 bases and J by 1 base, with 7 bases between them. This CDR3 spans 12 amino acids. CDR3 coding DNA: TGTGCCAGCAAAGAGGGGAACACTGAAGCTTTCTTT. This codes for CASKEGNTEAFF.

This clone was seen only once. The chain is built from TRBV7-8 and TRBJ1-4; 8 bases map to TRBD1. Germline loops: CDR1 SGHVS, CDR2 FQNEAQ. This CDR3 has 15 amino acids. Unmatched junction bases numbered 8, after V lost 5 bases and J lost 6 bases. The CDR3 nucleotides read TGTGCCAGCAGCGCTAGGGGACAGGTAGATGAAAAACTGTTTTTT. This translates into CASSARGQVDEKLFF.

The chain joins TRBV3-1 (or the pseudogene TRBV3-2) to TRBJ2-5; maybe TRBD2 (6 bases). Trimming pared 4 bases from V and 4 bases from J, leaving 10 bases between. The germline CDR1 and CDR2 sequences are LGHDT and YNNKEL (reference sequence). The CDR3 consists of 13 residues. CDR3 coding DNA: TGTGCCAGCAGCCTTCGGGGGAGAGAGACCCAGTACTTC. Translating gives CASSLRGRETQYF.

The V gene is TRBV19, the J gene TRBJ1-2; D ambiguous. From germline, CDR1 is LNHDA and CDR2 SQIVND (reference sequence). This CDR3 contains 11 residues. Trimming removed 6 bases from V and 2 bases from J, with 4 bases in between. Here the CDR3 reads CASSANYGYTF. CDR3 bases: TGTGCCAGTAGCGCGAACTATGGCTACACCTTC.

The V call is TRBV5-1, the J call TRBJ2-5; D is ambiguous. Germline V gene sequence: CDR1 SGHRS, CDR2 YFSETQ. V lost 1 base and J 5 bases, leaving 15 bases between the germline ends. CDR3 length: 15 amino acids. CDR3 in DNA: TGCGCCAGCAGCTTGTTCGTTTGGAGTTTGGAGACCCAGTACTTC. It is translated as CASSLFVWSLETQYF.

This clone came up once. The chain combines TRBV20-1 with TRBJ1-5; D remains unclear. Germline V CDR1 and CDR2: DFQATT, SNEGSKA (reference sequence). V was cut by 6 bases and J by 5 bases, with 8 bases left in between. This CDR3 has 11 amino acids. CDR3 residues: CSASGDQPQHF. The DNA for the CDR3 is TGCAGTGCGAGCGGGGATCAGCCCCAGCATTTT.

This sequence joins TRBV18 and TRBJ1-6; possibly TRBD1 for D (6 bases). V was clipped by 6 bases and J by 10 bases, with 16 bases between them. The V gene's germline CDR1 is KGHSH and CDR2 LQKENI. CDR3 length: 14 amino acids. For the CDR3, the DNA is TGTGCCAGCTCCTCTGGGACACAGGGCTCACCCCTCCACTTT. Translated: CASSSGTQGSPLHF.

The rearrangement uses TRBV18 and TRBJ2-2; 8 nucleotides line up with TRBD1. This CDR3 contains 16 residues. The V gene's germline CDR1 is KGHSH and CDR2 LQKENI. V trimming: 4 bases; J trimming: 0 bases; junction bases outside the gene matches: 4. The CDR3 sequence is CASSLDRGPNTGELFF. The CDR3 DNA reads as TGTGCCAGCTCACTCGACAGGGGCCCGAACACCGGGGAGCTGTTTTTT.

The rearrangement uses TRBV19 and TRBJ1-1, with TRBD1 as a possible D gene (5 bases). CDR3 length equals 17 residues. Germline CDR1 and CDR2: LNHDA and SQIVND (reference sequence). V gave up 6 bases and J gave up 4 bases, with 24 bases separating them. The CDR3 loop is CASSSFRGFEGSTEAFF. CDR3 nucleotides: TGTGCCAGTAGCTCCTTCCGGGGGTTCGAAGGGAGCACTGAAGCTTTCTTT.

The rearrangement joins TRBV5-4 to TRBJ1-6; 8 positions agree with TRBD1. J gave up 10 bases and V 3 bases, and 12 bases lay outside the gene matches. CDR3 size: 16 residues. Germline V gives CDR1 SGHNT, CDR2 YYREEE (reference sequence). CDR3 DNA sequence: TGTGCCAGCAGCTGGGGCGGACAGGGCAATCGCTCACCCCTCCACTTT. Protein sequence: CASSWGGQGNRSPLHF.

This clone was observed a few times. The rearrangement uses TRBV6-1 and TRBJ1-1; D gene ambiguous. Germline CDR1 is MNHNS and CDR2 is SASEGT. The CDR3 has 16 residues. V lost 1 base, J lost 11 bases, and 23 bases lay in between. This chain's CDR3 is CASSEGKLGSLRKAFF. CDR3 DNA sequence: TGTGCCAGCAGTGAAGGGAAGTTGGGGAGTTTACGCAAGGCTTTCTTT.

The chain carries TRBV6-2 or TRBV6-3 and TRBJ2-2, with D possibly being TRBD1 (5 bases). The length of the CDR3 is 13 residues. Germline CDR1 reads MNHEY; CDR2 reads SVGEGT. The V end was cut by 2 bases, the J end by 7 bases, with 8 bases between. CDR3 coding DNA: TGTGCCAGCAGTTACAAGGGGATCGGGGAGCTGTTTTTT. Translating it yields CASSYKGIGELFF.

The rearrangement links TRBV2 to TRBJ1-2; 7 bases line up with TRBD1. This CDR3 region has 17 residues. V was pared by 1 base and J by 4 bases, with 12 bases of the junction left unmatched. Germline V gene data show CDR1 as SNHLY and CDR2 as FYNNEI. CDR3 in DNA: TGTGCCAGCAGTGAAGGGCCCCCCCTGACAGGGCTCTATGGCTACACCTTC. It codes for CASSEGPPLTGLYGYTF.

This chain connects TRBV28 to TRBJ1-4, with a weak D call TRBD1 (5 bases). Trimming took 11 bases from V and 3 from J, leaving 19 bases between them. This CDR3 region has 15 residues. Germline V gene sequence: CDR1 MDHEN, CDR2 SYDVKM. DNA for the CDR3: TGTGCCGCCGGGGGTTCAGACGGAGCTAATGAAAAACTGTTTTTT. It is translated as CAAGGSDGANEKLFF.

V is TRBV3-1 (or the pseudogene TRBV3-2) and J is TRBJ1-2; D ambiguous. Germline V CDR1 and CDR2: LGHDT, YNNKEL (reference sequence). Trimming cost V 4 bases and J 5 bases, with 14 bases left between them. The CDR3 contains 14 residues. This CDR3 reads CASSRETVSYGYTF. The CDR3 nucleotides are TGTGCCAGCAGCCGCGAAACAGTTTCTTATGGCTACACCTTC.

The chain links TRBV7-2 to TRBJ2-5; D unclear. Trimming stripped 1 base from V and 2 bases from J, with 11 bases between. The CDR3 runs 15 residues. In germline, CDR1 is SGHTA, CDR2 FQGNSA. CDR3 coding DNA: TGTGCCAGCAGCTTAGGATATGCGGAGCAAGAGACCCAGTACTTC. Protein: CASSLGYAEQETQYF.

V usage is TRBV5-1 and J usage is TRBJ1-2; the D is unclear. The CDR3 contains 12 residues. V lost 7 bases, J lost 8 bases, and 15 bases lay in between. The germline V gene has CDR1 SGHRS and CDR2 YFSETQ. CDR3 DNA sequence: TGCGCCAGCCCTGGGCACACCAAAGGCTACACCTTC. Protein sequence: CASPGHTKGYTF.

The chain couples TRBV11-2 to TRBJ2-7; D is perhaps TRBD1 (6 bases). Germline V CDR1 and CDR2: SGHAT, FQNNGV. The CDR3 extends over 16 amino acids. V lost 1 base to trimming and J lost 7 bases, with 20 bases between them. The DNA of the CDR3 is TGTGCCAGCAGCTTAGCCGCTACAGGGTTCAGATTAGAGCAGTACTTC. This gives the protein CASSLAATGFRLEQYF.

The chain uses TRBV24-1 and TRBJ1-1; 10 bases fit TRBD1. This CDR3 spans 17 amino acids. The junction had 11 bases not matched to a gene; V was cut back by 5 bases and J by 3 bases. Germline V CDR1 and CDR2: KGHDR, SFDVKD. CDR3 nucleotides: TGTGCCACCAGTGGGCCAGGGGACAGGGGAACATACACTGAAGCTTTCTTT. Its translation is CATSGPGDRGTYTEAFF.

The V gene is TRBV4-2, the J gene TRBJ2-1, with D possibly being TRBD2 (6 bases). This CDR3 comprises 17 residues. Germline V lookup: CDR1 LGHNA, CDR2 YNFKEQ. Trimming left V 0 bases short and J 0 bases short, with 12 bases between. The DNA of the CDR3 is TGTGCCAGCAGCCAAGAACCCGCCGGGAGCTCCTACAATGAGCAGTTCTTC. This translates into CASSQEPAGSSYNEQFF.

This clone appeared a single time. This chain joins TRBV7-9 and TRBJ1-5; 7 positions agree with TRBD1. The CDR3 spans 14 residues. The junction had 1 base not matched to a gene; V was cut back by 0 bases and J by 5 bases. Germline CDR1 and CDR2: SEHNR and FQNEAQ (reference sequence). The CDR3 bases are TGTGCCAGCAGCTTAGCCAGGGGGGATCAGCCCCAGCATTTT. This encodes CASSLARGDQPQHF. The complete variable domain, with remaining parts taken from reference TRBV7-9 and TRBJ1-5, reads DTGVSQNPRHKITKRGQNVTFRCDPISEHNRLYWYRQTLGQGPEFLTYFQNEAQLEKSRLLSDRFSAERPKGSFSTLEIQRTEQGDSAMYLCASSLARGDQPQHFGDGTRLSIL.

The chain links TRBV6-5 to TRBJ1-6, with 7 bases identical to TRBD1. The CDR3 contains 15 residues. The J segment lost 11 bases and the V segment lost 0 bases, leaving 7 bases of the junction unmatched. Germline V gives CDR1 MNHEY, CDR2 SVGAGI. CDR3 in DNA: TGTGCCAGCAGTTACTCCTCCGACAGGGTTACACCCCTCCACTTT. Protein: CASSYSSDRVTPLHF.

This clone has only a few counts. This CDR3 is also generated by other DNA sequences in the sample. The V and J genes are TRBV7-2 and TRBJ2-1; D unresolved. The CDR3 is 15 amino acids. The V gene lost 3 bases and the J gene lost 1 base, with 10 bases spanning the gap. Germline CDR1 SGHTA, CDR2 FQGNSA. Here the CDR3 DNA reads TGTGCCAGCAGCTTGGCGGTGAGTTCCTACAATGAGCAGTTCTTC. Protein: CASSLAVSSYNEQFF. The full variable domain, in which reference TRBV7-2 and TRBJ2-1 provide the parts outside the CDR3, is GAGVSQSPSNKVTEKGKDVELRCDPISGHTALYWYRQSLGQGLEFLIYFQGNSAPDKSGLPSDRFSAERTGGSVSTLTIQRTQQEDSAVYLCASSLAVSSYNEQFFGPGTRLTVL.